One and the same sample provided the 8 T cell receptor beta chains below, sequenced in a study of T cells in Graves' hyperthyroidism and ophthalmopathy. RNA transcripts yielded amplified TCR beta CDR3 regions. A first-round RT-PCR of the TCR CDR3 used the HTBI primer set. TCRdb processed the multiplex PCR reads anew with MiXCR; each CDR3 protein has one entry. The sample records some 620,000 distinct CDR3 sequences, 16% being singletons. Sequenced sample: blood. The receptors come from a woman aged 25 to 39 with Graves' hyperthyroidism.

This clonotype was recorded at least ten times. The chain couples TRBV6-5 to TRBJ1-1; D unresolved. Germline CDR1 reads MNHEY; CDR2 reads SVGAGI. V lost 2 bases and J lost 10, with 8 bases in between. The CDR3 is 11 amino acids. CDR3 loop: CASSYGESAFF. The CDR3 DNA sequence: TGTGCCAGCAGTTACGGGGAATCAGCTTTCTTT.

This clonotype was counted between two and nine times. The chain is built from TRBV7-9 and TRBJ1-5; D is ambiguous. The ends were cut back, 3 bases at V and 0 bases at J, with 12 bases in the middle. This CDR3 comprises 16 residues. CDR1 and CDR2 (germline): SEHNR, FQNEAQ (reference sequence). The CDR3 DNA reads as TGTGCCAGCAGCTTCGTTGGTCCTTATAGCAATCAGCCCCAGCATTTT. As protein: CASSFVGPYSNQPQHF.

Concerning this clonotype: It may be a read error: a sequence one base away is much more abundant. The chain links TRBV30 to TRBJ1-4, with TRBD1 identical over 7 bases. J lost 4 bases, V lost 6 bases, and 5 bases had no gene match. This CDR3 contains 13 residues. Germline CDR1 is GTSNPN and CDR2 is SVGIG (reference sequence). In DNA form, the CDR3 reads TGTGCCTGCAAAGGGACAGTTAATGAAAAACTGTTTTTT. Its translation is CACKGTVNEKLFF.

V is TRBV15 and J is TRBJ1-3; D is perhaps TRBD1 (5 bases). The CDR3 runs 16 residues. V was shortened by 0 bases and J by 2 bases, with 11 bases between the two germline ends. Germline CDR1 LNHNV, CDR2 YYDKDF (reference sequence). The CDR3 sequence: CATSRDRQGTGNTIYF. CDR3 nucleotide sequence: TGTGCCACCAGCAGAGATCGCCAGGGCACTGGAAACACCATATATTTT.

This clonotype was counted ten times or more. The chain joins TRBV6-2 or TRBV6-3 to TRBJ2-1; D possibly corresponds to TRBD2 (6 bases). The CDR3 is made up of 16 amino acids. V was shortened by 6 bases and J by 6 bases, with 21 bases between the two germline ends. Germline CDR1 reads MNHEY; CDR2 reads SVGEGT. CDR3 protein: CASSSWRPEGGNEQFF. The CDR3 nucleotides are TGTGCCAGCAGCTCCTGGCGACCGGAGGGTGGCAATGAGCAGTTCTTC.

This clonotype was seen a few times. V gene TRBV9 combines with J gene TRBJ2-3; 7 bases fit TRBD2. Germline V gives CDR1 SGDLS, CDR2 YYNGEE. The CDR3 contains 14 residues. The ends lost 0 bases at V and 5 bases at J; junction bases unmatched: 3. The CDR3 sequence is CASSVGLAEDTQYF. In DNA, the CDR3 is TGTGCCAGCAGCGTAGGGCTAGCGGAAGATACGCAGTATTTT.

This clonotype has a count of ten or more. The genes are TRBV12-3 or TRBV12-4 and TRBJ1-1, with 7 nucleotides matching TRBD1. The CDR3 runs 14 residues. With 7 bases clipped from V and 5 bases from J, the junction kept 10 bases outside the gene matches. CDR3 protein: CASTPGQWGTEAFF. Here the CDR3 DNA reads TGTGCCAGCACCCCGGGACAGTGGGGGACTGAAGCTTTCTTT.

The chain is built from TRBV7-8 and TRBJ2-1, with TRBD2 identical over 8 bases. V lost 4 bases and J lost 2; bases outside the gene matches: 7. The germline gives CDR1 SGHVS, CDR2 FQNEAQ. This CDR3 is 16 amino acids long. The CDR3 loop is CASSWMERGTYNEQFF. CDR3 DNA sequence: TGTGCCAGCAGCTGGATGGAGCGGGGGACCTACAATGAGCAGTTCTTC.